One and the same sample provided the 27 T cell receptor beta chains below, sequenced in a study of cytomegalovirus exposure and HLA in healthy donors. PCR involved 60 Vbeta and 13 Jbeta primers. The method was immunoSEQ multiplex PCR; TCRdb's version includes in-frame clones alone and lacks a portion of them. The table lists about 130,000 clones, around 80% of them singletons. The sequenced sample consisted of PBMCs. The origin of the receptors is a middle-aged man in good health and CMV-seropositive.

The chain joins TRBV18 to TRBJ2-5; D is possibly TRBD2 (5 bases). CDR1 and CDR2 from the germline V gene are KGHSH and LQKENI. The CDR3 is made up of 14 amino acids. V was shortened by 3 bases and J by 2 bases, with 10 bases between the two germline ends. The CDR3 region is CASSPEAAQETQYF. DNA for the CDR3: TGTGCCAGCTCACCCGAAGCGGCACAAGAGACCCAGTACTTC.

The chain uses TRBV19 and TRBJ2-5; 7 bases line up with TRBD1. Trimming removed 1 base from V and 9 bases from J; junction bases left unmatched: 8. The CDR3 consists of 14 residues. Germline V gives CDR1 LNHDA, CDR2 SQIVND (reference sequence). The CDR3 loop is CASSIVVDRRPQYF. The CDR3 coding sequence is TGTGCCAGTAGTATAGTTGTGGACAGGCGGCCCCAGTACTTC.

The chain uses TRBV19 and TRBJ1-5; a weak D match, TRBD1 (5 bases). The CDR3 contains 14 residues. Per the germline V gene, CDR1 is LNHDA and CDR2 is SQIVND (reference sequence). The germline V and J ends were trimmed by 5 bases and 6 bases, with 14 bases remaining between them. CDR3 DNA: TGTGCCAGTAGTTCGCAGGGTTCGGGTCAGCCCCAGCATTTT. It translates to CASSSQGSGQPQHF.

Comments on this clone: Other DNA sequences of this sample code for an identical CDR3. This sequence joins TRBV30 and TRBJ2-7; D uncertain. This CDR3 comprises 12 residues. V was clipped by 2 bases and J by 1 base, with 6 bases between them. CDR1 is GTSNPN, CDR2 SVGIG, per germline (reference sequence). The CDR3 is CAWSSGSYEQYF. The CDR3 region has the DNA TGTGCCTGGAGTTCAGGATCCTACGAGCAGTACTTC.

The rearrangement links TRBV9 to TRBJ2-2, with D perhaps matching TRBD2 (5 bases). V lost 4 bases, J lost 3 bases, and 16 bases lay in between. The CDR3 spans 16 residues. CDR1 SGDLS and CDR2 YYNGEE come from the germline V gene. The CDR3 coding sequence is TGTGCCAGCAGCCCCGCCCAAGCGGAACACACCGGGGAGCTGTTTTTT. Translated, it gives CASSPAQAEHTGELFF.

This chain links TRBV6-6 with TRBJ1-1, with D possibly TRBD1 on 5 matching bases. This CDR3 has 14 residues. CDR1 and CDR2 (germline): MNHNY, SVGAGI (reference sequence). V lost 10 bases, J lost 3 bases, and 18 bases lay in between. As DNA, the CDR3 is TGTGCCACCCGGGGGATGGGACCATACACTGAAGCTTTCTTT. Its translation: CATRGMGPYTEAFF.

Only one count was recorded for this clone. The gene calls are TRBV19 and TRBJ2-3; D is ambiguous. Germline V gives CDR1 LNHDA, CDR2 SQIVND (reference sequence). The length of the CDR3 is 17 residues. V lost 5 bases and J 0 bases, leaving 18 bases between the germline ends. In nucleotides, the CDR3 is TGTGCCAGTAGTTTCCAAGCCAGGTTCTCTAGCACAGATACGCAGTATTTT. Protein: CASSFQARFSSTDTQYF.

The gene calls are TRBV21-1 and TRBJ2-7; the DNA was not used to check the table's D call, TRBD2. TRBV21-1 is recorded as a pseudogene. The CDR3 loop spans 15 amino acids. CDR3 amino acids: CASPDTSGRCYEQYF. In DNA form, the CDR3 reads TGTGCCAGCCCCGACACTAGCGGGAGGTGCTACGAGCAGTACTTC.

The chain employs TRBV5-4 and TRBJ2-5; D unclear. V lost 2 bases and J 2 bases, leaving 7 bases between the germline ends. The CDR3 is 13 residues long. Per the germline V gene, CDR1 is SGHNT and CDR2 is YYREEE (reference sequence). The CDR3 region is CASSFQEQETQYF. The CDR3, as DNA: TGTGCCAGCAGCTTCCAAGAGCAAGAGACCCAGTACTTC.

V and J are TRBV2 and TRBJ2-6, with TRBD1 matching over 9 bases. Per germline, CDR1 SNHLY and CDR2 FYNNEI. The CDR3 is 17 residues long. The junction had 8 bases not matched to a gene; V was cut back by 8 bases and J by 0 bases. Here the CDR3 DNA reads TGTGCCAGCCTGCTAAGGACAGGGGTCTCTGGGGCCAACGTCCTGACTTTC. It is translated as CASLLRTGVSGANVLTF.

In DNA form, the CDR3 reads TGTGCCTCGCGCCGGGACAGGGGCCGCGGTGAGCAGTACTTC. Its protein is CASRRDRGRGEQYF. This chain connects TRBV28 to TRBJ2-7, with TRBD1 identical over 10 bases. The CDR3 runs 14 residues. V was clipped by 11 bases and J by 7 bases; unmatched bases: 14. The V gene's germline CDR1 is MDHEN and CDR2 SYDVKM.

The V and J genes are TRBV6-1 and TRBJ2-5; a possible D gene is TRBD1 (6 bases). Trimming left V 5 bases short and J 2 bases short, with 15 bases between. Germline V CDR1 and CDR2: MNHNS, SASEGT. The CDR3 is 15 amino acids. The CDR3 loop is CASSHNGQRQETQYF. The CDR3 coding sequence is TGTGCCAGCAGTCACAACGGACAGAGACAAGAGACCCAGTACTTC.

For the CDR3, the DNA is TGTGCCAGCAGCCTCAGCGGGAGGGGCGAGCAGTACTTC. Amino acids: CASSLSGRGEQYF. The rearrangement links TRBV7-9 to TRBJ2-5, with 10 bases identical to TRBD2. Gene TRBJ2-7 matches the end of the DNA better, so the J call may be wrong. Per germline, CDR1 SEHNR and CDR2 FQNEAQ (reference sequence). The CDR3 sequence is 13 residues long.

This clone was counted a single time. CDR3 region: CASSDLNGKGGRSYIQYF. In DNA form, the CDR3 reads TGTGCCAGCAGTGACCTAAACGGTAAGGGAGGGCGTAGTTACATTCAGTACTTC. The rearrangement joins TRBV6-4 to TRBJ2-4, with TRBD2 identical over 7 bases. V lost 2 bases, J lost 8 bases, and 18 bases stayed unmatched. Germline V gene sequence: CDR1 MRHNA, CDR2 SNTAGT. The CDR3 spans 18 residues.

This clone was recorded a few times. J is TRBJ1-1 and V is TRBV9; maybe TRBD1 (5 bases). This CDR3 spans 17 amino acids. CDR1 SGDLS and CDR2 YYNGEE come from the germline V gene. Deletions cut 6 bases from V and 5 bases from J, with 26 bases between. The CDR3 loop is CASTAGPTRGAGTEAFF. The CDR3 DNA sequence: TGTGCCAGCACCGCCGGTCCCACGAGGGGCGCGGGGACTGAAGCTTTCTTT.

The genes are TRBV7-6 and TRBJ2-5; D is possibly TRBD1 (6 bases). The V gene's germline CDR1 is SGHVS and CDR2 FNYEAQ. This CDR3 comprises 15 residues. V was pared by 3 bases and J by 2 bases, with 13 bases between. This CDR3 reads CASSFSSGTQETQYF. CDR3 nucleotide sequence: TGTGCCAGCAGCTTCAGCTCCGGGACACAAGAGACCCAGTACTTC.

The CDR3 coding sequence is TGCAGCGTTGGGGACAGGGGAGGCTATGGCTACACCTTC. Translating gives CSVGDRGGYGYTF. The chain recombines TRBV29-1 with TRBJ1-2; 10 bases line up with TRBD1. The CDR3 extends over 13 amino acids. With 4 bases clipped from V and 4 bases from J, the junction kept 3 bases outside the gene matches. The germline V gene has CDR1 SQVTM and CDR2 ANQGSEA.

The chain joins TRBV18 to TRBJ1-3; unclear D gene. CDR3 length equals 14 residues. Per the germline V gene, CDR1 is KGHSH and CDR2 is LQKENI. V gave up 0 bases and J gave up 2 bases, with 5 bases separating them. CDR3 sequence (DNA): TGTGCCAGCTCACCACCGTCGGCTGGAAACACCATATATTTT. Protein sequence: CASSPPSAGNTIYF.

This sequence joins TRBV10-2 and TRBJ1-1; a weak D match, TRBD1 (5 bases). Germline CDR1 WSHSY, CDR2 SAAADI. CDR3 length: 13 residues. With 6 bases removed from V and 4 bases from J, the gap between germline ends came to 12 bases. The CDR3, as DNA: TGCGCCAGCAGAACCAGGGAGGGCACTGAAGCTTTCTTT. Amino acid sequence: CASRTREGTEAFF.

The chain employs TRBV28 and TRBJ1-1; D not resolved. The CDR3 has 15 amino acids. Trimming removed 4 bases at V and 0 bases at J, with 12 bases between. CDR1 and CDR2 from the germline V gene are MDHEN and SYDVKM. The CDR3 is CASSSKLLLNTEAFF. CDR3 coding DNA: TGTGCCAGCAGTTCTAAGCTGCTACTGAACACTGAAGCTTTCTTT.

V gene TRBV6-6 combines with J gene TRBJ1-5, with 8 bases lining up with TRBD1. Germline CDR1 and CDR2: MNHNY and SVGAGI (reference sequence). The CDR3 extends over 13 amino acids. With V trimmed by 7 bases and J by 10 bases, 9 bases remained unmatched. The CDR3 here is CASTTGTGSPQHF. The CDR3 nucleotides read TGTGCCAGCACCACAGGGACAGGCAGCCCCCAGCATTTT.

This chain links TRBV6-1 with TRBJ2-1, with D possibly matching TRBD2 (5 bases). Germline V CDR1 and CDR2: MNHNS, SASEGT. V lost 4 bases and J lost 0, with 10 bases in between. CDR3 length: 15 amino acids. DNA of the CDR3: TGTGCCAGCAGTGGGAACGCGGGCTCCTACAATGAGCAGTTCTTC. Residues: CASSGNAGSYNEQFF.

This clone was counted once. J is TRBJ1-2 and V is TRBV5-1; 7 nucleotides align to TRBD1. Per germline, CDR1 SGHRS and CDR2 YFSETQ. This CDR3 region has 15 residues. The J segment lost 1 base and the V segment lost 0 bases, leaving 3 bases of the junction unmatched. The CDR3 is CASSLDQGGNYGYTF. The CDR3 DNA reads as TGCGCCAGCAGCTTGGATCAGGGGGGTAACTATGGCTACACCTTC.

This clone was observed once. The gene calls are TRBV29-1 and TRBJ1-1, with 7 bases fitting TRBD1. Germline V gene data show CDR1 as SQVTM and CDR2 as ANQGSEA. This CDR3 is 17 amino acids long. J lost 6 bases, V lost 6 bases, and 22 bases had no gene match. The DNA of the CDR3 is TGCAGCGTCGAGGCCATAGTCGACCGGGACAGTCGACCTGAAGCTTTCTTT. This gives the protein CSVEAIVDRDSRPEAFF.

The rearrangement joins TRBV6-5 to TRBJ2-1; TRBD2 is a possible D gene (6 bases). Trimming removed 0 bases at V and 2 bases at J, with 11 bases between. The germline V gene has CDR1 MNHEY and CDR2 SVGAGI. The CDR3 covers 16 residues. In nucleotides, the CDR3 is TGTGCCAGCAGTTACTCGGGGACGGGGGCCTACAATGAGCAGTTCTTC. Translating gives CASSYSGTGAYNEQFF.

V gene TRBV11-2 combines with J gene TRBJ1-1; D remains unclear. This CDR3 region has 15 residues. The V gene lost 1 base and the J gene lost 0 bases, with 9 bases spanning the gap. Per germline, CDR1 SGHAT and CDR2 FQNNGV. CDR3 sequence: CASSLGQVVNTEAFF. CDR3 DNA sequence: TGTGCCAGCAGCTTAGGCCAGGTTGTGAACACTGAAGCTTTCTTT.

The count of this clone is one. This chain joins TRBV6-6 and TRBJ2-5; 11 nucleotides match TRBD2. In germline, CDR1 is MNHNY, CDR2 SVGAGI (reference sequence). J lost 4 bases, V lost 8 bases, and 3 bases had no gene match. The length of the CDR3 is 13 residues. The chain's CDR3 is CASGLAGGETQYF. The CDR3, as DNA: TGTGCCAGCGGGCTAGCGGGAGGAGAGACCCAGTACTTC.